The clone carrying this T cell receptor (beta chain) was seen a few times. Antigen specificity is unknown. Germline CDR1 reads MNHEY; CDR2 reads SVGAGI. The CDR3 has 14 residues. V was cut by 6 bases and J by 9 bases, with 20 bases left in between. PCR amplification relied on 60 Vbeta primers (plus 13 Jbeta primers). Produced via immunoSEQ multiplex PCR; TCRdb's table is partial and in-frame only. The table shows roughly 150,000 clones, with more than 70% occurring only once. The sample comes from a study of cytomegalovirus exposure and HLA in healthy donors. Points from the study as a whole: It was confirmed in vitro that three of the CMV-associated chains were specific for CMV antigens. In an earlier analysis, most TCR beta V segments were productive about 87% or about 30% of the time.

Sequences were obtained from PBMCs. The receptor was derived from a male donor in good health and CMV-seronegative. The rearrangement uses TRBV6-5 and TRBJ2-5; D possibly corresponds to TRBD1 (6 bases). Here the CDR3 reads CASRGAADSDAQYF. The CDR3 DNA reads as TGTGCCAGCAGAGGTGCGGCGGACAGCGACGCCCAGTACTTC.